The 8 T cell receptor beta chains given below trace back to one sample, sequenced in a study of Graves' ophthalmopathy and Graves' hyperthyroidism. Transcripts of RNA were the source for amplifying TCR beta CDR3 regions. A first-round RT-PCR used HTBI primers, followed by a second-round multiplex PCR. TCRdb re-called the multiplex PCR reads through MiXCR, storing one row per CDR3 protein. This table holds about 390,000 distinct CDR3 sequences, roughly 15% found once. Sequences were obtained from peripheral blood. The receptor source for this set is an adult woman with stable Graves' hyperthyroidism.

This clonotype was observed many times. The chain uses TRBV6-2 or TRBV6-3 and TRBJ2-7; TRBD2 aligns across 9 bases. Germline V lookup: CDR1 MNHEY, CDR2 SVGEGT. This CDR3 comprises 16 residues. Germline trimming cut 0 bases from V and 2 bases from J; bases unmatched to any gene: 5. The CDR3 here is CASSYSIAGATYEQYF. CDR3 DNA: TGTGCCAGCAGTTACTCGATAGCGGGAGCCACCTACGAGCAGTACTTC.

This chain connects TRBV19 to TRBJ1-5; the match to TRBD1 covers 10 bases. The V and J ends lost 8 bases and 3 bases, in that order; junction bases with no gene match: 16. CDR1 LNHDA and CDR2 SQIVND come from the germline V gene (reference sequence). The CDR3 runs to 18 residues. The CDR3 region is CASPPGQGSRDDNQPQHF. CDR3 coding DNA: TGTGCCAGTCCCCCGGGACAGGGGTCGCGAGATGACAATCAGCCCCAGCATTTT.

This clonotype was detected ten times or more. The J gene is TRBJ1-5, the V gene TRBV19, with D perhaps TRBD1 (5 bases). CDR3 length: 13 amino acids. Trimming removed 0 bases from V and 11 bases from J, with 11 bases in between. The V gene's germline CDR1 is LNHDA and CDR2 SQIVND (reference sequence). The CDR3 region is CASSIDRDSAQHF. CDR3 nucleotides: TGTGCCAGTAGTATAGACAGGGATTCCGCCCAGCATTTT.

For this clonotype: An end of the junction does not agree with germline; a read error may underlie this. This chain uses TRBV7-2 with TRBJ1-2, with 8 bases matching TRBD1. The germline V gene has CDR1 SGHTA and CDR2 FQGNSA. CDR3 length equals 14 residues. The CDR3 DNA sequence: TGTGCCTGCAGCCAAAGACAGGGGAACTATGGCTACACCTTC. Residues: CACSQRQGNYGYTF.

This clonotype appeared many times. This rearrangement joins TRBV5-5 to TRBJ2-7; D uncertain. Germline V gene sequence: CDR1 SGHKS, CDR2 YYEKEE (reference sequence). The length of the CDR3 is 14 residues. V was trimmed by 2 bases and J by 2 bases, leaving 11 bases between them. CDR3 DNA: TGTGCCAGCAGCTTCCCCAGCAGTGCCTACGAGCAGTACTTC. It translates to CASSFPSSAYEQYF. The complete variable domain, with remaining parts taken from reference TRBV5-5 and TRBJ2-7, reads DAGVTQSPTHLIKTRGQQVTLRCSPISGHKSVSWYQQVLGQGPQFIFQYYEKEERGRGNFPDRFSARQFPNYSSELNVNALLLGDSALYLCASSFPSSAYEQYFGPGTRLTVT.

This clonotype was detected many times. This chain joins TRBV6-5 and TRBJ1-1; 11 bases fit TRBD1. This CDR3 has 14 residues. Germline trimming cut 4 bases from V and 4 bases from J; bases unmatched to any gene: 2. Germline V gives CDR1 MNHEY, CDR2 SVGAGI. CDR3 protein: CASSWGTGGTEAFF. Written as DNA, the CDR3 is TGTGCCAGCAGTTGGGGGACAGGGGGCACTGAAGCTTTCTTT.

This clonotype has only one observation. This may come from a read error, since a much larger clone is one base off. The chain combines TRBV20-1 with TRBJ2-4, with 9 bases lining up with TRBD1. The germline gives CDR1 DFQATT, CDR2 SNEGSKA (reference sequence). CDR3 length: 14 residues. Written as DNA, the CDR3 is TGCAGTGCTAGTTACAGGGGGCATCGGAACATGCAGTACTTC. This gives the protein CSASYRGHRNMQYF.

There are a few counts of this clonotype. The rearrangement links TRBV28 to TRBJ2-2; TRBD1 might be the D (6 bases). Germline V CDR1 and CDR2: MDHEN, SYDVKM. Trimming removed 3 bases from V and 5 bases from J, with 16 bases in between. This CDR3 contains 16 residues. The CDR3 loop is CASSFYGGQSTGELFF. The CDR3 bases are TGTGCCAGCAGTTTTTATGGGGGACAAAGTACCGGGGAGCTGTTTTTT.